A single sample is the source of the 26 T cell receptor beta chains below, sequenced in a study of T cell changes during pregnancy in multiple sclerosis. Profiled with immunoSEQ multiplex PCR; TCRdb holds only in-frame clones, not every one. The sample includes about 64,000 clones, 96% of them seen just once. The sample was CD8+ T cells from peripheral blood mononuclear cells, taken after pregnancy. The receptors here all came from a female donor with multiple sclerosis, enrolled in a pregnancy study.

The chain uses TRBV28 and TRBJ2-1, with a tentative D call TRBD2 (6 bases). The germline CDR1 and CDR2 sequences are MDHEN and SYDVKM. CDR3 length equals 14 residues. V lost 3 bases and J lost 6, with 12 bases in between. Written as DNA, the CDR3 is TGTGCCAGCAGTTTCGGGACTCCCAGCAATGAGCAGTTCTTC. It yields the protein CASSFGTPSNEQFF.

The chain is built from TRBV7-8 and TRBJ2-7, with D possibly matching TRBD1 (6 bases). Trimming shortened V by 2 bases and J by 6 bases, and 14 bases separated the two germline ends. The germline gives CDR1 SGHVS, CDR2 FQNEAQ. The CDR3 sequence is 14 residues long. The CDR3 spells CASSLTGLIREQYF. CDR3 DNA: TGTGCCAGCAGCTTAACAGGGTTAATACGCGAGCAGTACTTC. Full variable domain (remainder filled in from reference TRBV7-8 and TRBJ2-7): GAGVSQSPRYKVAKRGQDVALRCDPISGHVSLFWYQQALGQGPEFLTYFQNEAQLDKSGLPSDRFFAERPEGSVSTLKIQRTQQEDSAVYLCASSLTGLIREQYFGPGTRLTVT.

V gene TRBV4-1 combines with J gene TRBJ2-7; D not resolved. The CDR3 is 12 amino acids. Between the trimmed V and J ends, which lost 4 bases and 3 bases, there was a span of 7 bases. CDR1 MGHRA and CDR2 YSYEKL come from the germline V gene. CDR3 loop: CASSPDNYEQYF. The CDR3 coding sequence is TGCGCCAGCAGCCCCGACAACTACGAGCAGTACTTC.

The count of this clone is one. The CDR3 region has the DNA TGTGCCTGGAGTGTAGGAGCGGGAGACACAGATACGCAGTATTTT. This encodes CAWSVGAGDTDTQYF. The gene calls are TRBV30 and TRBJ2-3; 8 bases map to TRBD2. J gave up 2 bases and V 0 bases, and 4 bases lay outside the gene matches. The CDR3 covers 15 residues. Per germline, CDR1 GTSNPN and CDR2 SVGIG (reference sequence).

V usage is TRBV19 and J usage is TRBJ2-2; D perhaps matches TRBD2 (5 bases). Between the trimmed V and J ends, which lost 10 bases and 1 base, there was a span of 19 bases. Per germline, CDR1 LNHDA and CDR2 SQIVND (reference sequence). CDR3 length: 16 amino acids. The CDR3 DNA sequence: TGTGCCATTTCGGGATCCCTTGTCGGGAACACCGGGGAGCTGTTTTTT. It encodes CAISGSLVGNTGELFF.

V gene TRBV25-1 combines with J gene TRBJ1-2; possibly TRBD1 for D (5 bases). The CDR3 is 12 amino acids. Trimming took 3 bases from V and 4 from J, leaving 6 bases between them. Germline V gene lookup returns CDR1 MGHDK and CDR2 SYGVNS. CDR3 nucleotide sequence: TGTGCCAGCAGTGATCAGGGCTATGGCTACACCTTC. Its translation is CASSDQGYGYTF.

The chain uses TRBV28 and TRBJ1-5; D is unresolved. The CDR3 covers 13 residues. V was shortened by 6 bases and J by 0 bases, with 6 bases between the two germline ends. CDR1 is MDHEN and CDR2 is SYDVKM in the germline V gene. CDR3 loop: CASSPYSNQPQHF. CDR3 DNA sequence: TGTGCCAGCAGCCCTTATAGCAATCAGCCCCAGCATTTT.

V is TRBV4-2 and J is TRBJ2-3; 10 nucleotides align to TRBD2. The germline CDR1 and CDR2 sequences are LGHNA and YNFKEQ. The CDR3 sequence is 15 residues long. The V and J ends lost 8 bases and 0 bases, in that order; junction bases with no gene match: 5. The CDR3 region has the DNA TGTGCCAGCTCCCCACTAGCGGGAAGCACAGATACGCAGTATTTT. It is translated as CASSPLAGSTDTQYF.

The table lists this clone with a few counts. This chain joins TRBV9 and TRBJ2-5, with a tentative D call TRBD2 (6 bases). Trimming cost V 3 bases and J 5 bases, with 17 bases left between them. The CDR3 length is 15 residues. CDR1 is SGDLS, CDR2 YYNGEE, per germline. The CDR3 region has the DNA TGTGCCAGCAGCGGCGGAGGGCTCCCGGGGGAGACCCAGTACTTC. It translates to CASSGGGLPGETQYF.

The chain recombines TRBV7-9 with TRBJ2-1; 9 positions agree with TRBD1. The CDR3 extends over 16 amino acids. Germline values: CDR1 SEHNR, CDR2 FQNEAQ (reference sequence). The V gene end was trimmed by 3 bases and the J gene end by 7 bases; junction bases not matched to a gene: 10. DNA for the CDR3: TGTGCCAGCAGCTTTCGGGACAGGGCCCCAGAAAATGAGCAGTTCTTC. Amino acids: CASSFRDRAPENEQFF.

J is TRBJ2-7 and V is TRBV19, with 7 bases identical to TRBD2. V was clipped by 1 base and J by 0 bases; unmatched bases: 0. Germline-derived CDR1 and CDR2 are LNHDA and SQIVND (reference sequence). This CDR3 contains 14 residues. CDR3 DNA: TGTGCCAGTAGTATAGCTAGCGGCTCCTACGAGCAGTACTTC. Amino acids: CASSIASGSYEQYF.

This sequence joins TRBV19 and TRBJ2-7; 7 nucleotides align to TRBD1. V shed 5 bases, J shed 6 bases, and the junction held 19 bases outside the gene matches. Per germline, CDR1 LNHDA and CDR2 SQIVND (reference sequence). The CDR3 is 17 residues long. CDR3 sequence reads: CASSWVSGQSTGIEQYF. DNA for the CDR3: TGTGCCAGTAGTTGGGTGTCGGGACAGTCGACAGGGATCGAGCAGTACTTC. Full variable domain (missing parts from reference TRBV19 and TRBJ2-7): DGGITQSPKYLFRKEGQNVTLSCEQNLNHDAMYWYRQDPGQGLRLIYYSQIVNDFQKGDIAEGYSVSREKKESFPLTVTSAQKNPTAFYLCASSWVSGQSTGIEQYFGPGTRLTVT.

V is TRBV19 and J is TRBJ1-1; 7 bases align to TRBD1. Germline V lookup: CDR1 LNHDA, CDR2 SQIVND (reference sequence). CDR3 length equals 12 residues. J was trimmed by 7 bases and V by 6 bases; bases with no gene match: 5. CDR3 sequence: CASRTTGNEAFF. CDR3 in DNA: TGTGCCAGTAGGACGACAGGGAATGAAGCTTTCTTT.

The chain carries TRBV27 and TRBJ2-1, with TRBD2 matching 9 bases. After removal of 5 bases from V and 1 base from J, the junction contained 0 bases not matched to a gene. CDR1 is MNHEY, CDR2 SMNVEV, per germline (reference sequence). The CDR3 loop spans 14 amino acids. CDR3 residues: CASSAGGSYNEQFF. CDR3 nucleotide sequence: TGTGCCAGCAGTGCGGGAGGGTCCTACAATGAGCAGTTCTTC.

V gene TRBV5-6 combines with J gene TRBJ1-1; D is undetermined. CDR1 and CDR2 from the germline V gene are SGHDT and YYEEEE. V was shortened by 0 bases and J by 6 bases, with 9 bases between the two germline ends. This CDR3 has 13 amino acids. CDR3 DNA: TGTGCCAGCAGCTTGGAAAGGAGTCCTGAAGCTTTCTTT. It specifies CASSLERSPEAFF.

This chain uses TRBV7-2 with TRBJ2-1; TRBD2 aligns across 11 bases. Germline loops: CDR1 SGHTA, CDR2 FQGNSA. There are 15 residues in the CDR3. Germline trimming cut 5 bases from V and 7 bases from J; bases unmatched to any gene: 7. The CDR3 nucleotides are TGTGCCAGCAGCGACCTAGCGGGAGGAAAAAATGAGCAGTTCTTC. The encoded protein is CASSDLAGGKNEQFF.

The chain employs TRBV11-2 and TRBJ2-5, with 8 positions matching TRBD1. The CDR3 length is 14 residues. V was pared by 5 bases and J by 5 bases, with 7 bases of the junction left unmatched. CDR1 and CDR2 from the germline V gene are SGHAT and FQNNGV. In DNA, the CDR3 is TGTGCCAGCAGCACTACAGGGGGGAGTGAGACCCAGTACTTC. This translates into CASSTTGGSETQYF.

This chain joins TRBV20-1 and TRBJ2-1; no clear D gene. Trimming removed 3 bases from V and 9 bases from J, with 9 bases in between. CDR1 and CDR2 (germline): DFQATT, SNEGSKA (reference sequence). The CDR3 is 11 amino acids. CDR3 in amino acids: CSASLAAEQFF. CDR3 DNA: TGCAGTGCTAGCCTGGCTGCTGAGCAGTTCTTC.

The chain couples TRBV11-2 to TRBJ2-7, with a possible D match to TRBD2 (6 bases). The CDR3 is made up of 14 amino acids. The germline V gene encodes CDR1 SGHAT and CDR2 FQNNGV. V was trimmed by 3 bases and J by 4 bases, leaving 13 bases between them. CDR3 sequence reads: CASSLVIAAYEQYF. The CDR3 DNA is TGTGCCAGCAGCTTGGTGATAGCGGCTTACGAGCAGTACTTC. The complete variable domain, with remaining parts taken from reference TRBV11-2 and TRBJ2-7, reads EAGVAQSPRYKIIEKRQSVAFWCNPISGHATLYWYQQILGQGPKLLIQFQNNGVVDDSQLPKDRFSAERLKGVDSTLKIQPAKLEDSAVYLCASSLVIAAYEQYFGPGTRLTVT.

The gene calls are TRBV4-2 and TRBJ2-7, with a tentative D call TRBD2 (6 bases). Trimming took off 3 bases at V and 3 bases at J, with 18 bases between the two ends. Germline V gives CDR1 LGHNA, CDR2 YNFKEQ. CDR3 length: 16 amino acids. CDR3 amino acids: CASSHPFLQGGYEQYF. The CDR3 nucleotides read TGTGCCAGCAGCCACCCGTTTTTGCAGGGAGGCTACGAGCAGTACTTC.

This clone showed up just once. This rearrangement joins TRBV4-1 to TRBJ1-3; possible D gene TRBD1, 6 bases. V shed 1 base and J shed 2 bases, with 18 bases lying between them. The germline gives CDR1 MGHRA, CDR2 YSYEKL. The CDR3 runs to 18 residues. The CDR3 spells CASSQAAGDLYPGNTIYF. The DNA for the CDR3 is TGCGCCAGCAGCCAAGCCGCAGGGGATCTTTACCCTGGAAACACCATATATTTT.

The chain has TRBV5-8 and TRBJ2-3; 8 bases fit TRBD1. Per the germline V gene, CDR1 is SGHTS and CDR2 is YDEGEE. Losses at the gene ends were 3 bases for V and 2 bases for J; bases not matched to a gene: 8. The CDR3 spans 16 residues. CDR3 amino acids: CASSWTGTWDTDTQYF. The DNA for the CDR3 is TGTGCCAGCAGCTGGACAGGGACCTGGGACACAGATACGCAGTATTTT.

The genes are TRBV5-6 and TRBJ1-1; 7 nucleotides agree with TRBD1. With V trimmed by 1 base and J by 5 bases, 11 bases remained unmatched. The CDR3 length is 16 residues. The germline V gene has CDR1 SGHDT and CDR2 YYEEEE. The CDR3 region is CASSLSRQGGWTEAFF. CDR3 DNA: TGTGCCAGCAGCTTGTCTAGACAGGGAGGTTGGACTGAAGCTTTCTTT.

The chain is built from TRBV6-5 and TRBJ2-7; the D gene is possibly TRBD1 (6 bases). The CDR3 extends over 14 amino acids. V was pared by 2 bases and J by 4 bases, with 12 bases between. Germline V gene sequence: CDR1 MNHEY, CDR2 SVGAGI. The CDR3 reads CASSYGAGVYEQYF. As DNA, the CDR3 is TGTGCCAGCAGTTACGGGGCAGGGGTTTACGAGCAGTACTTC.

The chain is built from TRBV29-1 and TRBJ2-1; D is uncertain. CDR1 is SQVTM, CDR2 ANQGSEA, per germline. Between the trimmed V and J ends, which lost 3 bases and 8 bases, there was a span of 20 bases. The CDR3 is 15 amino acids. The CDR3 nucleotides are TGCAGCGTTGATGGATTGGCAGGTCAAGCCGATGAGCAGTTCTTC. It yields the protein CSVDGLAGQADEQFF.

The chain joins TRBV5-6 to TRBJ2-7; D is uncertain. In germline, CDR1 is SGHDT, CDR2 YYEEEE. This CDR3 has 13 residues. The V gene lost 1 base and the J gene lost 6 bases, with 11 bases spanning the gap. The CDR3 region has the DNA TGTGCCAGCAGCTTGAACGAGAATCGCGAGCAGTACTTC. This translates into CASSLNENREQYF. The whole variable domain, remainder taken from reference TRBV5-6 and TRBJ2-7, is DAGVTQSPTHLIKTRGQQVTLRCSPKSGHDTVSWYQQALGQGPQFIFQYYEEEERQRGNFPDRFSGHQFPNYSSELNVNALLLGDSALYLCASSLNENREQYFGPGTRLTVT.